Included here is one T cell receptor beta chain sequence, with context. The antigen is not known. The record originates from a study of T-cell memory formation after mild COVID-19. About the research overall: TCR clusters were largely donor specific. Study-wide results and caveats: While clones contracting from day 15 to 85 were balanced between CD4 and CD8, later expanders leaned CD4+. A second wave of clones peaked on day 37, and their SARS-CoV-2 specificity went unconfirmed.

With 5 bases clipped from V and 4 bases from J, the junction kept 14 bases outside the gene matches. Germline lookup yields CDR1 LGHNA and CDR2 YNFKEQ. The CDR3 is 17 residues long. TCRdb re-derived calls from the 5' RACE reads in MiXCR, one entry per CDR3 protein. The sample holds 190,000 or so distinct CDR3 sequences; around a fifth are singletons and the top ten take about 21%. The clonotype originates from an adult woman who had mild COVID-19 (a few samples of this study predate the infection). Cell type and time point are not known. Sequencing was performed on PBMCs or a T cell subset sorted from them (not recorded which). The rearrangement uses TRBV4-2 and TRBJ2-1; 7 bases line up with TRBD2. The DNA for the CDR3 is TGTGCCAGCAGCTCCGAACGACTAGCTGGAGCGTACAATGAGCAGTTCTTC. This sequence encodes CASSSERLAGAYNEQFF.